This T cell receptor (beta chain) was observed in a study of T cell repertoires in cytomegalovirus infection. About the study: CMV infection together with matching HLA type was indicated by public TCR beta signatures.

Notes on this clonotype: Its antigen is not identified.

Each CDR3 protein gets one entry after TCRdb re-called the reads with MiXCR. The sample contains around 120,000 distinct CDR3 sequences, roughly 41% of which appear only once. V gave up 8 bases and J gave up 4 bases, with 15 bases separating them. The germline gives CDR1 LNHDA, CDR2 SQIVND (reference sequence). CDR3 length equals 13 residues. Sample: CD8+ T cells from cultured PBMCs, taken from culture after CMV antigen stimulation. The chain recombines TRBV19 with TRBJ2-7; the D gene is possibly TRBD2 (6 bases). This receptor was obtained from a human donor in good health (CMV status not recorded). Some clones in this sample may be carry-over from other donors' samples. CDR3 in amino acids: CASRPSGGYEQYF. The CDR3, as DNA: TGTGCCAGTCGCCCTTCCGGGGGTTACGAGCAGTACTTC.